These T cell receptor beta chains were read from a single sample in a study of blood T cell repertoires in COVID-19. Produced via immunoSEQ multiplex PCR; TCRdb's table is partial and in-frame only. The sample comprises about half a million clones, approximately 91% of which are singletons, and roughly 8% rests with the top ten. Sequenced input: PBMCs or T cells enriched from blood (not recorded which). The receptors originated from a woman aged 55-70 years who had recovered from COVID-19. CDR3s include the opening cysteine and the closing phenylalanine or tryptophan. D genes are given only for firm matches. Size values are once, few and many counts, or a class for expanded clones, and some rows have none.

d_call j_call v_call clone_size cdr3_aa cdr3_nt
TRBD1 TRBJ1-1 TRBV4-2 . CASSQWGQGAWSTEAFF TGTGCCAGCAGCCAATGGGGACAGGGGGCATGGAGCACTGAAGCTTTCTTT
TRBD1 TRBJ1-3 TRBV10-3 many CAISGQGALGNTIYF TGTGCCATCAGCGGACAGGGGGCTCTTGGAAACACCATATATTTT
TRBD1 TRBJ1-5 TRBV11-2 . CASSRTGVPNQPQHF TGTGCCAGCTCCAGGACAGGGGTCCCGAATCAGCCCCAGCATTTT
TRBD2 TRBJ2-7 TRBV5-1 once CASRELAGASYEQYF TGCGCCAGCAGAGAACTAGCGGGGGCCTCCTACGAGCAGTACTTC
TRBD1 TRBJ1-4 TRBV3-1/TRBV3-2 . CASSRRQGRGKLFF TGTGCCAGCAGCCGCAGACAGGGACGAGGAAAACTGTTTTTT
. TRBJ2-1 TRBV2 . CAGGPRPYANEQFF TGTGCCGGAGGTCCGCGGCCCTACGCTAATGAGCAGTTCTTC
. TRBJ1-1 TRBV6-1 few CASSEFPGSVAEAFF TGTGCCAGCAGTGAATTTCCTGGTTCTGTAGCTGAAGCTTTCTTT
TRBD2 TRBJ2-5 TRBV13 . CASSRGGQETQYF TGTGCCAGCAGCCGGGGGGGGCAAGAGACCCAGTACTTC
. TRBJ2-7 TRBV7-9 . CASSQDSFSYEQYF TGTGCCAGCAGCCAGGACAGCTTCTCCTACGAGCAGTACTTC
. TRBJ1-1 TRBV2 once CASSDVQANTEAFF TGTGCCAGCAGTGATGTCCAGGCGAACACTGAAGCTTTCTTT
TRBD1 TRBJ1-4 TRBV7-2 once CASSFQTGGQEKLFF TGTGCCAGCAGCTTTCAGACAGGGGGGCAGGAAAAACTGTTTTTT
. TRBJ2-3 TRBV12-5 . CASGPNRGDTQYF TGTGCTAGTGGCCCTAATCGGGGAGATACGCAGTATTTT
TRBD2 TRBJ2-2 TRBV7-7 few CASSRTSGESGELFF TGTGCCAGCAGCAGGACTAGCGGGGAGTCCGGGGAGCTGTTTTTT
TRBD1 TRBJ2-2 TRBV5-4 . CASSLLSRGTNTGELFF TGTGCCAGCAGCTTACTATCCAGGGGGACGAACACCGGGGAGCTGTTTTTT
TRBD1 TRBJ1-2 TRBV27 . CASKPGQGATGYTF TGTGCCAGCAAACCGGGACAGGGGGCTACCGGCTACACCTTC
. TRBJ1-5 TRBV7-9 few CASSSGQPNQPQHF TGTGCCAGCAGCTCTGGACAGCCGAATCAGCCCCAGCATTTT
. TRBJ1-5 TRBV21-1 few CASQGRKPQHF TGTGCCTCACAGGGTCGGAAGCCCCAGCATTTT
. TRBJ1-4 TRBV5-1 . CASSLGNAATNEKLFF TGCGCCAGCAGCTTGGGAAACGCAGCAACTAATGAAAAACTGTTTTTT
TRBD2 TRBJ2-1 TRBV7-2 . CASSLWLTSGGGLDEQFF TGTGCCAGCAGCTTATGGCTGACTAGCGGGGGGGGACTTGATGAGCAGTTCTTC
TRBD1 TRBJ1-4 TRBV5-8 once CASSLYKGDRGEKLFF TGTGCCAGCAGCTTGTATAAGGGCGACAGGGGTGAAAAACTGTTTTTT
. TRBJ1-2 TRBV6-5 . CASRADTDYGYTF TGTGCCAGCAGAGCAGACACAGACTATGGCTACACCTTC
. TRBJ1-2 TRBV5-1 few CASSLAGDWRGYTF TGCGCCAGCAGCTTGGCAGGGGATTGGAGGGGCTACACCTTC
. TRBJ2-1 TRBV19 . CASKGVRVVTGDSYNEQFF TGTGCCAGTAAGGGGGTCAGAGTCGTCACAGGAGACTCCTACAATGAGCAGTTCTTC
. TRBJ1-2 TRBV19 . CASSIVEGNGYTF TGTGCCAGTAGTATAGTAGAGGGAAATGGCTACACCTTC